Presented here are 25 T cell receptor beta chains from one specimen sequenced in a study of shared clonotypes between healthy human individuals. The repertoire was sequenced with immunoSEQ multiplex PCR; TCRdb's copy has only in-frame clones and lacks some. The sample holds more than 1 million clones; roughly 74% are singletons and the top ten take more than 0.5%. The specimen was memory CD4+ T cells from PBMCs. The subset here: CD45RA-negative fraction. The receptors were gathered from a young man in good health. Some clones in this sample may be carry-over from other donors' samples.

Only a few counts were recorded for this clone. The chain employs TRBV28 and TRBJ2-5; D gene ambiguous. Germline V gives CDR1 MDHEN, CDR2 SYDVKM. There are 16 residues in the CDR3. The V gene lost 5 bases and the J gene lost 4 bases, with 20 bases spanning the gap. This chain's CDR3 is CASSPLLSPVRETQYF. As DNA, the CDR3 is TGTGCCAGCAGTCCCCTACTAAGCCCCGTACGAGAGACCCAGTACTTC.

This rearrangement joins TRBV28 to TRBJ1-4; D possibly corresponds to TRBD1 (5 bases). The CDR3 sequence is 16 residues long. Trimming cost V 6 bases and J 4 bases, with 18 bases left between them. Per the germline V gene, CDR1 is MDHEN and CDR2 is SYDVKM. The CDR3 bases are TGTGCCAGCAGGTTCCTCCCGGGGCAGCGTAATGAAAAACTGTTTTTT. It translates to CASRFLPGQRNEKLFF.

With respect to this clone: Other nucleotide sequences from this sample produce the same CDR3. This sequence joins TRBV7-8 and TRBJ1-2, with a possible D match to TRBD1 (6 bases). Trimming removed 0 bases at V and 8 bases at J, with 19 bases between. The CDR3 sequence is 16 residues long. Germline assignment: CDR1 SGHVS and CDR2 FQNEAQ. The CDR3 region has the DNA TGTGCCAGCAGCTTAGCCTTCACACAGGGCGGGGAAGGCTACACCTTC. It yields the protein CASSLAFTQGGEGYTF.

The table lists this clone with a few counts. The chain carries TRBV7-9 and TRBJ1-5; D is unclear. CDR3 length equals 13 residues. Trimming took 3 bases from V and 6 from J, leaving 9 bases between them. The germline gives CDR1 SEHNR, CDR2 FQNEAQ (reference sequence). Here the CDR3 reads CASSLSEGQPQHF. The CDR3 bases are TGTGCCAGCAGCTTGAGTGAAGGTCAGCCCCAGCATTTT.

The chain is built from TRBV5-3 and TRBJ1-2, with D hard to call. TRBV5-3 is an ORF, with its function uncertain. V lost 0 bases and J 7 bases, leaving 10 bases between the germline ends. The CDR3 is made up of 13 amino acids. The CDR3 nucleotides are TGTGCCAGAAGCTTGGTAGGAGGAGGTGGCTACACCTTC. It specifies CARSLVGGGGYTF.

The chain employs TRBV9 and TRBJ1-3, with a tentative D call TRBD1 (5 bases). Germline V lookup: CDR1 SGDLS, CDR2 YYNGEE. The germline V and J ends were trimmed by 3 bases and 1 base, with 11 bases remaining between them. The CDR3 loop spans 15 amino acids. In nucleotides, the CDR3 is TGTGCCAGCAGCGCCAATCGGGGGTCTGGAAACACCATATATTTT. It codes for CASSANRGSGNTIYF.

The genes are TRBV11-1 and TRBJ2-1; D remains unclear. The CDR3 has 10 residues. CDR1 is SGHAT, CDR2 FQDESV, per germline (reference sequence). Trimming pared 8 bases from V and 4 bases from J, leaving 3 bases between. The CDR3 DNA reads TGTGCCAGCGGGTACAATGAGCAGTTCTTC. It translates to CASGYNEQFF.

This clone has a handful of counts. V usage is TRBV2 and J usage is TRBJ1-1; D remains unclear. The length of the CDR3 is 11 residues. The germline CDR1 and CDR2 sequences are SNHLY and FYNNEI. Trimming took 3 bases from V and 5 from J, leaving 4 bases between them. CDR3 nucleotides: TGTGCCAGCAGTGAGCCAACTGAAGCTTTCTTT. This sequence encodes CASSEPTEAFF.

V and J are TRBV2 and TRBJ2-7; 8 bases map to TRBD2. J gave up 6 bases and V 7 bases, and 2 bases lay outside the gene matches. The CDR3 loop spans 11 amino acids. Looked up from germline, CDR1 is SNHLY and CDR2 is FYNNEI. CDR3 DNA: TGTGCCAGCACTACTAGCGGCGAGCAGTACTTC. It codes for CASTTSGEQYF.

This clone has only a few counts. The chain recombines TRBV4-2 with TRBJ2-7; 8 bases fit TRBD2. This CDR3 contains 18 residues. With 0 bases clipped from V and 4 bases from J, the junction kept 14 bases outside the gene matches. Germline loops: CDR1 LGHNA, CDR2 YNFKEQ. CDR3 coding DNA: TGTGCCAGCAGCCAAGAGCGTCCCGGGGGGGATTTGGAATACGAGCAGTACTTC. As protein: CASSQERPGGDLEYEQYF.

The chain carries TRBV7-6 and TRBJ2-7, with 10 nucleotides matching TRBD1. Looked up from germline, CDR1 is SGHVS and CDR2 is FNYEAQ. The length of the CDR3 is 14 residues. Trimming cost V 5 bases and J 6 bases; bases outside gene matches: 7. CDR3: CASSPGTGEVEQYF. In DNA form, the CDR3 reads TGTGCCAGCAGCCCCGGGACAGGGGAGGTCGAGCAGTACTTC.

The chain is built from TRBV19 and TRBJ1-1; D possibly corresponds to TRBD1 (5 bases). The V gene lost 8 bases and the J gene lost 2 bases, with 15 bases spanning the gap. The germline gives CDR1 LNHDA, CDR2 SQIVND (reference sequence). The CDR3 covers 14 residues. Here the CDR3 reads CASDRGSPNTEAFF. The CDR3 DNA reads as TGTGCCAGTGACCGGGGGTCACCCAACACTGAAGCTTTCTTT.

The chain is built from TRBV27 and TRBJ1-5; 11 nucleotides agree with TRBD1. The CDR3 has 13 residues. Germline lookup yields CDR1 MNHEY and CDR2 SMNVEV (reference sequence). V lost 8 bases, J lost 6 bases, and 3 bases stayed unmatched. This chain's CDR3 is CASGGQGGQPQHF. The CDR3 bases are TGTGCCAGCGGGGGACAGGGGGGTCAGCCCCAGCATTTT.

The chain joins TRBV28 to TRBJ1-2; D perhaps matches TRBD1 (6 bases). The CDR3 is 12 amino acids. The V gene's germline CDR1 is MDHEN and CDR2 SYDVKM. Trimming removed 5 bases at V and 8 bases at J, with 12 bases between. CDR3 protein: CASSTSGEGYTF. Written as DNA, the CDR3 is TGTGCCAGCAGTACTTCAGGGGAGGGCTACACCTTC.

The chain uses TRBV27 and TRBJ2-7; 11 nucleotides match TRBD2. V gave up 3 bases and J gave up 0 bases; unmatched junction bases: 1. CDR3 length: 15 residues. Germline V gives CDR1 MNHEY, CDR2 SMNVEV (reference sequence). The CDR3 DNA reads as TGTGCCAGCAGTTTTAGCGGGAGGGCCTCCTACGAGCAGTACTTC. Its protein is CASSFSGRASYEQYF.

The chain joins TRBV19 to TRBJ1-2; tentative D call: TRBD1 (6 bases). The CDR3 totals 13 residues. Germline loops: CDR1 LNHDA, CDR2 SQIVND (reference sequence). Trimming removed 6 bases from V and 1 base from J, with 9 bases in between. The CDR3 DNA follows: TGTGCCAGTAGAAGGACAGATAACTATGGCTACACCTTC. Translating it yields CASRRTDNYGYTF.

The J gene is TRBJ2-5, the V gene TRBV7-3, with 9 bases identical to TRBD2. The CDR3 is 15 residues long. V lost 5 bases to trimming and J lost 4 bases; unmatched junction nucleotides: 8. CDR1 and CDR2 from the germline V gene are SGHTA and FQGTGA. The CDR3 DNA follows: TGTGCCAGCAGCCAGAGCGGGAGGCCGGGAGAGACCCAGTACTTC. Its translation: CASSQSGRPGETQYF.

CDR3 protein: CASSLLNNEQFF. As DNA, the CDR3 is TGTGCCAGCAGCTTACTGAACAATGAGCAGTTCTTC. The chain is built from TRBV11-3 and TRBJ2-1; D gene ambiguous. CDR1 is SGHNT and CDR2 is YENEEA in the germline V gene. The CDR3 loop spans 12 amino acids. V was clipped by 2 bases and J by 5 bases, with 4 bases between them.

The CDR3 DNA is TGTGCCAGCAGCCCTGTCGGACAAGAGACCCAGTACTTC. Amino acid sequence: CASSPVGQETQYF. The rearrangement links TRBV27 to TRBJ2-5; D uncertain. The V end lost 6 bases, the J end lost 2 bases, and 10 bases lay between the germline ends. The CDR3 totals 13 residues. Germline-derived CDR1 and CDR2 are MNHEY and SMNVEV (reference sequence).

The V call is TRBV5-1, the J call TRBJ2-5, with D possibly matching TRBD2 (5 bases). Trimming removed 2 bases from V and 4 bases from J, with 12 bases in between. The CDR3 has 14 amino acids. Germline V CDR1 and CDR2: SGHRS, YFSETQ. CDR3 sequence reads: CASSFFSGVETQYF. CDR3 DNA sequence: TGCGCCAGCAGCTTTTTCTCCGGGGTAGAGACCCAGTACTTC.

The chain employs TRBV11-2 and TRBJ2-1; TRBD2 matches 7 bases. The CDR3 contains 11 residues. CDR1 is SGHAT and CDR2 is FQNNGV in the germline V gene. After removal of 4 bases from V and 10 bases from J, the junction contained 1 base not matched to a gene. The CDR3 region is CASSSGGEQFF. The CDR3 DNA reads TGTGCCAGCAGCTCCGGGGGGGAGCAGTTCTTC.

This clone came up many times. CDR3 sequence: CASSSLTGTGYTF. The CDR3 coding sequence is TGTGCCAGCAGTTCACTAACAGGGACTGGCTACACCTTC. The J gene is TRBJ1-2, the V gene TRBV6-5, with D maybe TRBD1 (6 bases). Germline values: CDR1 MNHEY, CDR2 SVGAGI. CDR3 size: 13 residues. V lost 4 bases and J lost 7, with 13 bases in between.

The chain couples TRBV19 to TRBJ2-2; TRBD1 matches at 7 bases. CDR3 size: 15 residues. The J segment lost 2 bases and the V segment lost 5 bases, leaving 5 bases of the junction unmatched. Germline V gene data show CDR1 as LNHDA and CDR2 as SQIVND (reference sequence). This chain's CDR3 is CASSHGTDNTGELFF. In DNA, the CDR3 is TGTGCCAGTAGTCACGGGACAGATAACACCGGGGAGCTGTTTTTT.

The chain links TRBV19 to TRBJ1-2, with D possibly being TRBD1 (5 bases). The V end lost 5 bases, the J end lost 5 bases, and 18 bases lay between the germline ends. This CDR3 has 15 amino acids. Germline-derived CDR1 and CDR2 are LNHDA and SQIVND (reference sequence). Here the CDR3 DNA reads TGTGCCAGTAGTGCCCCGGGGAGGGGCGAGTATGGCTACACCTTC. This gives the protein CASSAPGRGEYGYTF.

V gene TRBV7-8 combines with J gene TRBJ2-3; D possibly corresponds to TRBD2 (5 bases). The V gene's germline CDR1 is SGHVS and CDR2 FQNEAQ. Trimming pared 7 bases from V and 0 bases from J, leaving 14 bases between. The CDR3 has 15 residues. In nucleotides, the CDR3 is TGTGCCAGCAAAAGAGGACTCTCAAGCACAGATACGCAGTATTTT. This sequence encodes CASKRGLSSTDTQYF.